This is a list of T cell receptor beta chains from one sample in a study of identical twins. MiXCR, run by TCRdb on the 5' RACE reads, gives a single entry per CDR3 protein. Of just over 450,000 distinct CDR3 sequences in the sample, over 12% were seen once. The data were also submitted as part of a second study, on yellow fever vaccine responses in identical twins.

What was sequenced was CD4+ T cells sorted from blood. Every receptor here comes from a woman in her late teens or twenties in good health. CDR3s include the opening cysteine and the closing phenylalanine or tryptophan. D genes are given only for firm matches. The listing skips clone size in some rows; elsewhere it reads once, few, many or a size class.

DNA: TGCAGTGCTAGTAGACAGTTCTACGAGCAGTACTTC
CDR3: CSASRQFYEQYF
D: NA
size: few
J: TRBJ2-7
V: TRBV20-1

DNA: TGTGCCAGCAAACGGAGTAGCACAGATACGCAGTATTTT
CDR3: CASKRSSTDTQYF
D: NA
size: NA
J: TRBJ2-3
V: TRBV27

DNA: TGTGCCAGCAGTCCCGCAGGGGGCCTGAGCACCGGGGAGCTGTTTTTT
CDR3: CASSPAGGLSTGELFF
D: TRBD1
size: NA
J: TRBJ2-2
V: TRBV27

DNA: TGCGCCAGCAGCTTGGACGTTACGGGGGCCCTAGGGGCCAACGTCCTGACTTTC
CDR3: CASSLDVTGALGANVLTF
D: NA
size: few
J: TRBJ2-6
V: TRBV5-1

DNA: TGTGCCAGCAGCCAAGCAACAGGGAACACCGGGGAGCTGTTTTTT
CDR3: CASSQATGNTGELFF
D: NA
size: NA
J: TRBJ2-2
V: TRBV7-9

DNA: TGTGCCACCAATGGACGGTCCGGGGAGCTGTTTTTT
CDR3: CATNGRSGELFF
D: NA
size: many
J: TRBJ2-2
V: TRBV24-1

DNA: TGTGCTAGTGGTTTGACCGAGAAAAAAGGTGTAAGGACCGGGGAGCTGTTTTTT
CDR3: CASGLTEKKGVRTGELFF
D: NA
size: once
J: TRBJ2-2
V: TRBV12-5

DNA: TGCGCCAGCAGCTTGGGTAGCGGGAGCCATATATACAATGAGCAGTTCTTC
CDR3: CASSLGSGSHIYNEQFF
D: TRBD2
size: few
J: TRBJ2-1
V: TRBV5-1

DNA: TGTGCCACCAGCAGAGGGATTGATGATACGCAGTATTTT
CDR3: CATSRGIDDTQYF
D: NA
size: many
J: TRBJ2-3
V: TRBV15

DNA: TGCGCCAGCAGCTTGGCCGGGAACGGGGAGCTGTTTTTT
CDR3: CASSLAGNGELFF
D: NA
size: few
J: TRBJ2-2
V: TRBV5-1

DNA: TGTGCCAGCAGCTTATGGGGGACAGGGGCCTACGAGCAGTACTTC
CDR3: CASSLWGTGAYEQYF
D: TRBD1
size: NA
J: TRBJ2-7
V: TRBV7-9

DNA: TGTGCCAGCAGCTTAACGTTTGCGGGGCATGCAGATACGCAGTATTTT
CDR3: CASSLTFAGHADTQYF
D: NA
size: NA
J: TRBJ2-3
V: TRBV7-3

DNA: TGCAGTGCTAGAGATAAACGGGACGGGGAAAAACTGTTTTTT
CDR3: CSARDKRDGEKLFF
D: NA
size: NA
J: TRBJ1-4
V: TRBV20-1

DNA: TGTGCCAGCAGTTACTCGCAGTTGCTAGCGGGAGTTCCAGATACGCAGTATTTT
CDR3: CASSYSQLLAGVPDTQYF
D: TRBD2
size: NA
J: TRBJ2-3
V: TRBV6-5

DNA: TGTGCCTGGGGACCGGGACTCCCCGAGCAGTTCTTC
CDR3: CAWGPGLPEQFF
D: NA
size: NA
J: TRBJ2-1
V: TRBV30

DNA: TGTGCCAGCAGCCAATCGTCTGAGCAGTTCTTC
CDR3: CASSQSSEQFF
D: NA
size: NA
J: TRBJ2-1
V: TRBV3-1

DNA: TGTGCCAGTAGTATACGTGGGGCCTCCTACAATGAGCAGTTCTTC
CDR3: CASSIRGASYNEQFF
D: NA
size: NA
J: TRBJ2-1
V: TRBV19

DNA: TGCAGCGCCTGGGTAGGGGGCCAAGAGACCCAGTACTTC
CDR3: CSAWVGGQETQYF
D: NA
size: NA
J: TRBJ2-5
V: TRBV29-1

DNA: TGTGCCAGCAGTCCTAACCGGGCAGCCACAGATACGCAGTATTTT
CDR3: CASSPNRAATDTQYF
D: NA
size: many
J: TRBJ2-3
V: TRBV28

DNA: TGTGCCAGCAGCCACGGACAGTCCCGGGGGGTGAACATTCAGTACTTC
CDR3: CASSHGQSRGVNIQYF
D: NA
size: NA
J: TRBJ2-4
V: TRBV3-1

DNA: TGTGCCAGCAGCGTAAGAATCCAGGGGTACAATGAGCAGTTCTTC
CDR3: CASSVRIQGYNEQFF
D: NA
size: NA
J: TRBJ2-1
V: TRBV9

DNA: TGCGCCAGCAGCTCGCAAGCGGTCACCGGGGAGCTGTTTTTT
CDR3: CASSSQAVTGELFF
D: NA
size: NA
J: TRBJ2-2
V: TRBV5-1

DNA: TGCGCCAGCAGCCACACGGGGGGAGCCTACGAGCAGTACTTC
CDR3: CASSHTGGAYEQYF
D: TRBD2
size: NA
J: TRBJ2-7
V: TRBV5-1

DNA: TGCGCCAGCAGCCAAGAATGGAGCGGGGGCCGATCCTACGAGCAGTACTTC
CDR3: CASSQEWSGGRSYEQYF
D: TRBD2
size: few
J: TRBJ2-7
V: TRBV4-3

DNA: TGCGCCAGCAGCTTGGCCGGACTAGAAGGGGGCTTCGGGACCCAGTACTTC
CDR3: CASSLAGLEGGFGTQYF
D: NA
size: NA
J: TRBJ2-5
V: TRBV5-1

DNA: TGTGCCAGCAGCTTAGGAGGACTAGCGGGGATGTACAATGAGCAGTTCTTC
CDR3: CASSLGGLAGMYNEQFF
D: TRBD2
size: few
J: TRBJ2-1
V: TRBV7-9

DNA: TGTGCCAGCAGTCGGAGGGCCCGAGGCTACACCTTC
CDR3: CASSRRARGYTF
D: NA
size: many
J: TRBJ1-2
V: TRBV12-3/TRBV12-4

DNA: TGCAGCGTTGAAGATCGAGGTTTTGGGGAGCAGTACTTC
CDR3: CSVEDRGFGEQYF
D: NA
size: NA
J: TRBJ2-7
V: TRBV29-1

DNA: TGTGCCAGCAGCAACGGGGGCGGGAGAGCTGATGAGCAGTTCTTC
CDR3: CASSNGGGRADEQFF
D: NA
size: few
J: TRBJ2-1
V: TRBV12-3/TRBV12-4

DNA: TGTGCCAGCATCCGCCGGGACAGCAATGAGCAGTTCTTC
CDR3: CASIRRDSNEQFF
D: TRBD1
size: few
J: TRBJ2-1
V: TRBV6-1

DNA: TGTGCCAGCAGCACGGCTGGGGCCAACGTCCTGACTTTC
CDR3: CASSTAGANVLTF
D: NA
size: NA
J: TRBJ2-6
V: TRBV6-2/TRBV6-3

DNA: TGTGCCAGCAGTCCGGGACAGGGAAAGGGTACAAAGGGTGAGCAGTTCTTC
CDR3: CASSPGQGKGTKGEQFF
D: TRBD1
size: NA
J: TRBJ2-1
V: TRBV12-3/TRBV12-4

DNA: TGCAGTGCTAGAAACCCTAACAGTGTGAATGAGCAGTTCTTC
CDR3: CSARNPNSVNEQFF
D: NA
size: NA
J: TRBJ2-1
V: TRBV20-1

DNA: TGTGCCAGCAGTCCGGGGACTAGCGGAGGGTCTAAAGGGAACACCGGGGAGCTGTTTTTT
CDR3: CASSPGTSGGSKGNTGELFF
D: TRBD2
size: NA
J: TRBJ2-2
V: TRBV12-3/TRBV12-4

DNA: TGTGCCAGCAGTCGGGGGAACCCCCAAGAGACCCAGTACTTC
CDR3: CASSRGNPQETQYF
D: NA
size: NA
J: TRBJ2-5
V: TRBV12-3/TRBV12-4

DNA: TGCAGTGCTGGCGGACAGGGGACTTACGAGCAGTACTTC
CDR3: CSAGGQGTYEQYF
D: TRBD1
size: many
J: TRBJ2-7
V: TRBV20-1

DNA: TGTGCCTGGAGTTGGGGGGACTACGAGCAGTACTTC
CDR3: CAWSWGDYEQYF
D: NA
size: NA
J: TRBJ2-7
V: TRBV30

DNA: TGTGCCAGCAGCCCCCGAACGGGGGTGGGGACCCAGTACTTC
CDR3: CASSPRTGVGTQYF
D: NA
size: NA
J: TRBJ2-5
V: TRBV7-8

DNA: TGTGCCATTGCCTCCTACAATGAGCAGTTCTTC
CDR3: CAIASYNEQFF
D: NA
size: NA
J: TRBJ2-1
V: TRBV10-3